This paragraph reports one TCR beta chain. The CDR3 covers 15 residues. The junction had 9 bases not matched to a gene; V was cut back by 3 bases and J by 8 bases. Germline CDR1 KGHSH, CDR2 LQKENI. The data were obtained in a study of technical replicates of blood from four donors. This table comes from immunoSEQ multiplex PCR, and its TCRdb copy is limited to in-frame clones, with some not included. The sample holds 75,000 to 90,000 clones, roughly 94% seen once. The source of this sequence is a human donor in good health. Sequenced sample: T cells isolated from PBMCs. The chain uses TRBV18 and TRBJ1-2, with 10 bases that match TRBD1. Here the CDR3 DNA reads TGTGCCAGCTCACCTTTGTTAGGGACAGGGGAAGGCTACACCTTC. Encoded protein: CASSPLLGTGEGYTF.